These T cell receptor beta chains were read from a single sample in a study of T cells in localized non-small cell lung cancer. The assay was immunoSEQ multiplex PCR, and TCRdb's table has in-frame clones only and misses some. The repertoire holds 64,000 or so clones, with roughly 90% as singletons. Sequences were derived from peripheral blood, sampled before any cancer treatment. These receptors were collected from a woman aged 40-69 years with stage I lung adenocarcinoma. Both conserved end residues are part of each CDR3. Expanded clones get a size class; other rows say once, few or many, or leave the size out.

v_call	j_call	clone_size	cdr3_aa
TRBV10-3	TRBJ2-2	-	CATTGTRRYLNTGELFF
TRBV11-2	TRBJ1-6	-	CASSFLTDFRLNSPLHF
TRBV15	TRBJ2-3	-	CATSRPSTDTQYF
TRBV5-1	TRBJ2-3	-	CASSVSRDTDTQYF
TRBV6-5	TRBJ2-7	-	CASSYGLDSYEQYF
TRBV29-1	TRBJ1-1	-	CSADRPNTEAFF
TRBV18	TRBJ1-4	-	CASSPQQHGNEKLFF
TRBV19	TRBJ1-5	-	CASGGYQPQHF
TRBV4-2	TRBJ1-1	-	CASSQGANRPTSSTEAFF
TRBV28	TRBJ1-2	once	CASSSSTWGYTF
TRBV19	TRBJ1-5	-	CASRDLGGNHQPQHF
TRBV7-6	TRBJ1-4	-	CASSLEGRTYKEKLFF
TRBV6-6	TRBJ2-7	-	CASSPPGLAGYEQYF
TRBV11-2	TRBJ2-7	-	CASSLDPKRTVLSSYEQYF
TRBV19	TRBJ2-7	-	CASSIDDWLGEQYF
TRBV6-6	TRBJ1-1	-	CASFPQGANTESFF
TRBV18	TRBJ1-2	-	CASSEGQGPYTF